This T cell receptor (beta chain) was sequenced in a study of blood T cell repertoires in COVID-19 (dated by TCRdb to 2018 to 2020). As for the study more broadly: The collaborator samples originated in the United States, Italy and Spain and spanned the acute and convalescent phases of COVID-19. The material from the prospective study consisted of cDNA or gDNA derived from T cells, B-cell-depleted T cells, or PBMCs. Deeply sampled blood TCRbeta repertoires from subjects exposed to, actively infected with, or recovered from COVID-19 were included in the dataset. A freely available public database, intended as a resource for researchers studying the immune response to SARS-CoV-2, is where the repertoires were released. Samples were obtained from the ongoing ImmuneRACE study (first 160 participants) and from about 1,300 subjects provided by 6 global collaborators. The sample metadata nearly always contained a de-identified subject ID, COVID-19 status, age in years and sex. Where available, HLA class I and class II types were obtained from metadata supplied by the sample provider rather than from assay-based typing.

This clone was counted a single time. This clone's antigen is unknown. The input lacks base qualities; no much larger clone sits a single base away. TCRbeta CDR3 regions were amplified from genomic DNA using the immunoSEQ Assay, a bias-controlled multiplex PCR. The study's own analysis went as follows. The number of nucleated cells in each sample was estimated from the amplification of reference gene primers within the assay. To quantify the absolute abundance of each unique TCRbeta CDR3 rearrangement, sequence reads were collapsed and filtered. Productive Simpson clonality was computed per sample as the square root of Simpson's diversity index over productive rearrangements. Held by TCRdb, this immuneACCESS table contains in-frame sequences only and omits some clones. Under half of the omission traces to an unresolved V gene where checked; the cause of the rest is unknown. V, J and clone size were drawn from that table, and D and trimming were deduced from the DNA. This sample is represented by 200,000 to 250,000 clones; under 90% of them were singletons. Clones ranked in the top ten supply roughly 3.5% of the sample.

The study at large found these results: How much clinical and demographic metadata was included differed by source and by participant, and the metadata was provided uncurated.

The trim is 2 bases for V and 1 base for J, with a gap of 11 bases between the germline ends. Spanning cysteine to phenylalanine, the CDR3 consists of 15 amino acids. Only the CDR3 portion is preserved as DNA: 45 bases, with reading frame beginning at the first base. Taken from the germline V gene, the CDR1 and CDR2 loops are SGHNT and YENEEA. Enrolling through a virtual design, the prospective study's participants ranged in age from roughly 18 to 100 years and lived across 20 to 25 United States geographic areas. In the prospective study, cohorts were assigned on the basis of participant-reported clinical history obtained from a screening survey and a study questionnaire. For ImmuneRACE Cohort 3, a participant was defined as recovered based on two consecutive negative NP/OP PCR tests, clearance by a healthcare professional, or resolution of symptoms. Each participant in the prospective study had whole blood, serum and a nasopharyngeal or oropharyngeal swab collected by mobile phlebotomists. Additional blood draws and questionnaires over an approximately 2-month period could optionally be provided by prospective study participants. Before DNA extraction, blood samples from the prospective study were shipped at room temperature or frozen.

The rearranged chain carries TRBV11-3 and TRBJ1-1; the D segment cannot be called with confidence. The sequence derives from a woman aged 60-75 years who had recovered from COVID-19. Specimen: PBMCs or T cells enriched from blood (not recorded which). The sequenced DNA: TGTGCCAGCAGCTTATCGTCAGAAACGAACACTGAAGCTTTCTTT. This gives the protein CASSLSSETNTEAFF.